This T cell receptor beta chain was profiled in a study of blood T cell repertoires in COVID-19. Background on the study: Italy, Spain and the United States were the sources of the convalescent and acute COVID-19 samples. In each case, the material was cDNA or gDNA derived from T cells, B-cell-depleted T cells, or PBMCs.

This CDR3 is 15 amino acids long. CDR1 and CDR2 (germline): SGHTA, FQGNSA. Trimming took 3 bases from V and 6 from J; bases not matched to a gene: 8. Authors' analysis steps: Estimation of nucleated cell counts was performed using reference gene primer amplification. Data came from immunoSEQ multiplex PCR; TCRdb stores just in-frame clones and leaves some out. V and J calls and clone size are those listed in that table; D and trimming were worked out from the DNA. This sample has approximately 230,000 clones; roughly 80% occur once, and the top ten carry approximately 9.1%. Sequencing input: peripheral blood. The TCR sequence derives from an older man with acute or convalescent COVID-19. The J gene is TRBJ2-7, the V gene TRBV7-2, with TRBD2 matching 10 bases. CDR3 protein: CASSFSLAGAGEQYF. CDR3 sequence (DNA): TGTGCCAGCAGCTTTAGTCTAGCGGGAGCGGGCGAGCAGTACTTC. The variable domain in full, completed from reference TRBV7-2 and TRBJ2-7, reads GAGVSQSPSNKVTEKGKDVELRCDPISGHTALYWYRQSLGQGLEFLIYFQGNSAPDKSGLPSDRFSAERTGGSVSTLTIQRTQQEDSAVYLCASSFSLAGAGEQYFGPGTRLTVT.